These 21 T cell receptor beta chains were sequenced from one sample in a study of blood T cells in healthy people across ages (dated by TCRdb to about 2015). To prepare the library, 5' RACE was applied. TCRdb shows the sequencer as Illumina HiSeq 2500. The second PCR ran for about 6 to 12 cycles and used a J-beta primer mix along with a sample-barcoded 5' primer. Using fastp at Q25 and MiXCR, TCRdb reprocessed the public reads and kept productive beta chains. Every entry covers one CDR3 protein and lists the most common genes and DNA from its rows. Across this sample there are approximately 690,000 distinct CDR3 sequences, with 58% seen only once. Of the sample, over 35% is held by the ten largest clones. Sequencing used blood. The receptors here all came from a man aged 60 to 75 in good health.

This sequence joins TRBV7-2 and TRBJ2-3, with 12 bases fitting TRBD2. The ends lost 3 bases at V and 6 bases at J; junction bases unmatched: 10. This CDR3 has 17 amino acids. Germline loops: CDR1 SGHTA, CDR2 FQGNSA. CDR3 sequence reads: CASSFPSTSGGGDTQYF. In nucleotides, the CDR3 is TGTGCCAGCAGCTTCCCCTCGACTAGCGGGGGAGGGGATACGCAGTATTTT.

The chain has TRBV12-3 or TRBV12-4 and TRBJ1-2; no definite D call. Trimming pared 1 base from V and 7 bases from J, leaving 13 bases between. The CDR3 spans 14 residues. For the CDR3, the DNA is TGTGCCAGCAGTTTAGATGGTCACGTAGGTGGCTACACCTTC. Translation gives CASSLDGHVGGYTF.

The chain joins TRBV20-1 to TRBJ2-3; D call uncertain. CDR1 DFQATT and CDR2 SNEGSKA come from the germline V gene (reference sequence). Trimming cost V 5 bases and J 4 bases, with 10 bases left between them. The CDR3 totals 12 residues. Here the CDR3 DNA reads TGCAGTGCTTCCCCCGGTGCAGATACGCAGTATTTT. This gives the protein CSASPGADTQYF.

This chain uses TRBV19 with TRBJ1-2, with D possibly TRBD1 on 5 matching bases. CDR3 size: 16 residues. Germline CDR1 and CDR2: LNHDA and SQIVND (reference sequence). V was shortened by 0 bases and J by 2 bases, with 13 bases between the two germline ends. CDR3 protein: CASSIDPGRTNYGYTF. CDR3 coding DNA: TGTGCCAGTAGTATAGATCCGGGACGGACAAACTATGGCTACACCTTC.

J is TRBJ2-7 and V is TRBV5-5, with 8 bases matching TRBD1. This CDR3 region has 16 residues. Germline V gene data show CDR1 as SGHKS and CDR2 as YYEKEE (reference sequence). J lost 5 bases, V lost 4 bases, and 14 bases had no gene match. CDR3 sequence: CASSPRPETGVHEQYF. The CDR3 DNA is TGTGCCAGCAGCCCCCGCCCCGAGACAGGGGTCCACGAGCAGTACTTC.

The rearrangement uses TRBV20-1 and TRBJ2-5; perhaps TRBD2 as D (7 bases). This CDR3 region has 15 residues. V lost 1 base to trimming and J lost 0 bases, with 12 bases between them. Looked up from germline, CDR1 is DFQATT and CDR2 is SNEGSKA (reference sequence). Here the CDR3 reads CSARAWGGHQETQYF. CDR3 coding DNA: TGCAGTGCTAGAGCTTGGGGGGGGCACCAAGAGACCCAGTACTTC.

The chain joins TRBV2 to TRBJ1-2; D is possibly TRBD1 (6 bases). V was pared by 3 bases and J by 3 bases, with 11 bases between. The CDR3 length is 14 residues. Germline values: CDR1 SNHLY, CDR2 FYNNEI. This CDR3 reads CASSDDRKDYGYTF. The CDR3 nucleotides are TGTGCCAGCAGTGACGACAGGAAGGACTATGGCTACACCTTC. Full variable domain (outside the CDR3, taken from reference TRBV2 and TRBJ1-2): EPEVTQTPSHQVTQMGQEVILRCVPISNHLYFYWYRQILGQKVEFLVSFYNNEISEKSEIFDDQFSVERPDGSNFTLKIRSTKLEDSAMYFCASSDDRKDYGYTFGSGTRLTVV.

The chain employs TRBV5-1 and TRBJ1-2; 12 bases are shared with TRBD1. The J segment lost 4 bases and the V segment lost 4 bases, leaving 8 bases of the junction unmatched. In germline, CDR1 is SGHRS, CDR2 YFSETQ. This CDR3 spans 16 amino acids. This CDR3 is CASSKGQGATGYGYTF. CDR3 DNA sequence: TGCGCCAGCAGCAAGGGACAGGGGGCGACTGGCTATGGCTACACCTTC.

Regarding this clonotype: Sequence at one end of the junction differs from germline and may be a read error. This chain uses TRBV6-5 with TRBJ2-4, with D uncertain. The DNA end favors TRBJ2-7, so the J call may be wrong. CDR3 length equals 15 residues. Germline V gene data show CDR1 as MNHEY and CDR2 as SVGAGI. CDR3 sequence: CASSYSQRSSYEQYF. CDR3 bases: TGTGCAAGCAGTTACTCGCAACGGTCTTCTTACGAGCAGTACTTC.

V gene TRBV5-1 combines with J gene TRBJ2-5; 7 nucleotides align to TRBD1. This CDR3 comprises 17 residues. Trimming at V came to 5 bases and at J to 1 base, leaving 14 bases not matched to a gene. Germline CDR1 SGHRS, CDR2 YFSETQ. The chain's CDR3 is CASRRQGTPDPQETQYF. CDR3 in DNA: TGCGCCAGCAGGAGACAGGGAACACCAGACCCCCAAGAGACCCAGTACTTC.

The chain couples TRBV11-2 to TRBJ2-5; 8 bases are shared with TRBD1. The germline V gene has CDR1 SGHAT and CDR2 FQNNGV. This CDR3 region has 18 residues. The junction had 19 bases not matched to a gene; V was cut back by 1 base and J by 9 bases. DNA of the CDR3: TGTGCCAGCAGCTTAGTCGGTGGTCAGGGGGCGACCCTCGGGGCCCAGTACTTC. This encodes CASSLVGGQGATLGAQYF. Full variable domain (rest looked up from reference TRBV11-2 and TRBJ2-5): EAGVAQSPRYKIIEKRQSVAFWCNPISGHATLYWYQQILGQGPKLLIQFQNNGVVDDSQLPKDRFSAERLKGVDSTLKIQPAKLEDSAVYLCASSLVGGQGATLGAQYFGPGTRLLVL.

This chain connects TRBV28 to TRBJ1-6, with D possibly being TRBD1 (5 bases). Germline values: CDR1 MDHEN, CDR2 SYDVKM. V was pared by 1 base and J by 0 bases, with 13 bases between. The CDR3 is 18 amino acids. This CDR3 is CASSLLKGLGSYNSPLHF. Written as DNA, the CDR3 is TGTGCCAGCAGTTTATTAAAGGGACTGGGCTCCTATAATTCACCCCTCCACTTT.

This clonotype has a single count. V gene TRBV20-1 combines with J gene TRBJ2-1; perhaps D is TRBD1 or TRBD2 (6 bases each). This CDR3 is built from 16 residues. Germline lookup yields CDR1 DFQATT and CDR2 SNEGSKA (reference sequence). V was trimmed by 1 base and J by 4 bases, leaving 17 bases between them. The CDR3 nucleotides read TGCAGTGCTAGAGGAGATACGGGGGCGGAATACAATGAGCAGTTCTTC. Translation gives CSARGDTGAEYNEQFF.

The sample holds one count of this clonotype. The CDR3 protein is CSASPGISEGTDTQYF. The CDR3 nucleotides are TGCAGTGCTTCCCCGGGGATCTCGGAGGGCACAGATACGCAGTATTTT. The chain recombines TRBV20-1 with TRBJ2-3, with D possibly TRBD2 on 5 matching bases. Trimming pared 5 bases from V and 1 base from J, leaving 19 bases between. The germline gives CDR1 DFQATT, CDR2 SNEGSKA (reference sequence). The CDR3 is 16 residues long.

The chain combines TRBV20-1 with TRBJ2-7; TRBD2 aligns across 10 bases. The J call may be faulty, since TRBJ2-5 better matches the DNA end. Germline CDR1 and CDR2: DFQATT and SNEGSKA (reference sequence). The CDR3 runs to 16 residues. The DNA for the CDR3 is TGCAGTGCTAGAGATTGGACTAGCGGAAGGGTAGAGACCCAGTACTTC. Translated, it gives CSARDWTSGRVETQYF.

This clonotype was seen more than once but under ten times. The rearrangement links TRBV12-3 or TRBV12-4 to TRBJ2-3; D unclear. This CDR3 has 14 amino acids. Trimming took 5 bases from V and 3 from J, leaving 12 bases between them. DNA for the CDR3: TGTGCCAGCAGTCCCCTTTTCCCGACAGATACGCAGTATTTT. This codes for CASSPLFPTDTQYF.

This chain links TRBV10-1 with TRBJ2-2; D uncertain. This CDR3 is 16 amino acids long. Germline CDR1 and CDR2: WNHNN and SYGVQD (reference sequence). The ends were cut back, 6 bases at V and 1 base at J, with 15 bases in the middle. The CDR3 loop is CASRAPLKGNTGELFF. The CDR3 region has the DNA TGCGCCAGCAGAGCCCCATTGAAGGGGAACACCGGGGAGCTGTTTTTT.

This clonotype has a single count. J is TRBJ2-1 and V is TRBV10-3, with 9 bases fitting TRBD1. Unmatched junction bases numbered 10, after V lost 6 bases and J lost 7 bases. CDR1 and CDR2 (germline): ENHRY, SYGVKD. The CDR3 extends over 15 amino acids. CDR3: CAIRGGTGMVNEQFF. In nucleotides, the CDR3 is TGTGCCATCAGGGGGGGGACAGGGATGGTAAATGAGCAGTTCTTC.

This clonotype was found once. V usage is TRBV20-1 and J usage is TRBJ2-1, with 9 positions matching TRBD2. The CDR3 is 15 residues long. Looked up from germline, CDR1 is DFQATT and CDR2 is SNEGSKA (reference sequence). V lost 0 bases to trimming and J lost 7 bases; unmatched junction nucleotides: 7. The chain's CDR3 is CSARDRRGGNNEQFF. The CDR3 DNA reads as TGCAGTGCTAGAGATCGGCGGGGGGGAAATAATGAGCAGTTCTTC.

This clonotype was found a few times. V gene TRBV11-2 combines with J gene TRBJ1-6; D perhaps matches TRBD1 (5 bases). Between the trimmed V and J ends, which lost 5 bases and 6 bases, there was a span of 8 bases. From germline, CDR1 is SGHAT and CDR2 FQNNGV. This CDR3 is 13 amino acids long. CDR3 DNA sequence: TGTGCCAGCAGCGGGGCTGGTAATTCACCCCTCCACTTT. Its translation is CASSGAGNSPLHF. The whole variable domain, filled in from reference TRBV11-2 and TRBJ1-6, reads EAGVAQSPRYKIIEKRQSVAFWCNPISGHATLYWYQQILGQGPKLLIQFQNNGVVDDSQLPKDRFSAERLKGVDSTLKIQPAKLEDSAVYLCASSGAGNSPLHFGNGTRLTVT.

The chain combines TRBV4-1 with TRBJ2-1, with D unclear. Germline V gives CDR1 MGHRA, CDR2 YSYEKL. The CDR3 length is 15 residues. The V and J ends lost 0 bases and 2 bases respectively, with 8 bases between them. This CDR3 is CASSQDQWTYNEQFF. The CDR3 coding sequence is TGCGCCAGCAGCCAAGATCAATGGACCTACAATGAGCAGTTCTTC.